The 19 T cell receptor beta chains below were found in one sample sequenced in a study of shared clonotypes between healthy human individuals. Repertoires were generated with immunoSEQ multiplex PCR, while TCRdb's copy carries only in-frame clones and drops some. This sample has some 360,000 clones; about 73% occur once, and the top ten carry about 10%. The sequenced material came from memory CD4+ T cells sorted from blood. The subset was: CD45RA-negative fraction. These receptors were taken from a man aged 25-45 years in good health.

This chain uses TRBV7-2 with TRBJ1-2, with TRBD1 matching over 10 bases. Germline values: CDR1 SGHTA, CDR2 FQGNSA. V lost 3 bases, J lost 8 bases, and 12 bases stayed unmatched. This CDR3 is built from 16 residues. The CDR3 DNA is TGTGCCAGCAGCTTGGATGGACAGGGGGTAGTCTACGGCTACACCTTC. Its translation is CASSLDGQGVVYGYTF.

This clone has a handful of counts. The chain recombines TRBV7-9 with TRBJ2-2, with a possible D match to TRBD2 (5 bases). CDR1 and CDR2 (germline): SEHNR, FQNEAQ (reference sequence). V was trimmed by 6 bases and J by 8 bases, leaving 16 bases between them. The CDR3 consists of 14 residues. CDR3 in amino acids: CASREVSRTGELFF. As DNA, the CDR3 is TGTGCCAGCAGGGAGGTCAGTCGGACTGGGGAGCTGTTTTTT.

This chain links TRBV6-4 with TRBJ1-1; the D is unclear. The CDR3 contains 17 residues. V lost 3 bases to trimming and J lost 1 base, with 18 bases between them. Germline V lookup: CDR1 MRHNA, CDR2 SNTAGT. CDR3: CASSERTFCKRNTEAFF. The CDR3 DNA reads TGTGCCAGCAGTGAGAGAACCTTTTGTAAGAGGAACACTGAAGCTTTCTTT.

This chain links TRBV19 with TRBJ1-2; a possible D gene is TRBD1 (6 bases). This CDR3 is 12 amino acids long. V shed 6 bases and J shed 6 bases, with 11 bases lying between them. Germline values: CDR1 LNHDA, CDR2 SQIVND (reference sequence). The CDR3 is CASRGHQDGYTF. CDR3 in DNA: TGTGCCAGTAGGGGACATCAAGATGGCTACACCTTC.

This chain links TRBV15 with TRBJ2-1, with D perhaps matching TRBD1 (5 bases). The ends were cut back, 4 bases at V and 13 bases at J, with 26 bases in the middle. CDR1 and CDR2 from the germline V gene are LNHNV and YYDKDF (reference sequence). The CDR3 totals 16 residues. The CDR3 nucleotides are TGTGCCACCAGCACCGCTGACCGCCTACAGGTTCCAAGACAGTTCTTC. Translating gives CATSTADRLQVPRQFF.

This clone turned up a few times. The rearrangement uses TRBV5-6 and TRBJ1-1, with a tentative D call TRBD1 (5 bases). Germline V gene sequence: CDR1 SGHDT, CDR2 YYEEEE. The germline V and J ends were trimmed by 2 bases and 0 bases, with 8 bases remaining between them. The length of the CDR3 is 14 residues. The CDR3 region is CASSFRDMNTEAFF. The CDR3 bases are TGTGCCAGCAGCTTCAGGGATATGAACACTGAAGCTTTCTTT.

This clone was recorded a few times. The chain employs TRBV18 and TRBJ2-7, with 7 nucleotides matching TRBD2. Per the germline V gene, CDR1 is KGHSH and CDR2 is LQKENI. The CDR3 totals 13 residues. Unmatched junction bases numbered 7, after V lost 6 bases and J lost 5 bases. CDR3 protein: CASSPGGAHEQYF. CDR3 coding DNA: TGTGCCAGCTCCCCGGGGGGAGCACACGAGCAGTACTTC.

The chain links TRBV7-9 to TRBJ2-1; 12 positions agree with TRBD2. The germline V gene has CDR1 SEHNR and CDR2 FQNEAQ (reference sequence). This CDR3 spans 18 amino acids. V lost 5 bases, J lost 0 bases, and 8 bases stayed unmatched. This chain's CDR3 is CASSKGTSGLSSYNEQFF. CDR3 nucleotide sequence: TGTGCCAGCAGCAAAGGGACTAGCGGGTTGAGCTCCTACAATGAGCAGTTCTTC.

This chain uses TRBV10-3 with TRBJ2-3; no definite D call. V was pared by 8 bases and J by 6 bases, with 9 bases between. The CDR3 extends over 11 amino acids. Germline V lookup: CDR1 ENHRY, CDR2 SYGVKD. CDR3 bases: TGTGCCATCGGACGGTCGGATACGCAGTATTTT. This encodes CAIGRSDTQYF.

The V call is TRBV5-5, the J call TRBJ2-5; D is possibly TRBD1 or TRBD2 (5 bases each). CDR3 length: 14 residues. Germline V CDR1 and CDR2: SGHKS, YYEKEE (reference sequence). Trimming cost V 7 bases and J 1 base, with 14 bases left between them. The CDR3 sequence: CASGRGWGQETQYF. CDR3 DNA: TGTGCCAGCGGCCGGGGCTGGGGCCAAGAGACCCAGTACTTC.

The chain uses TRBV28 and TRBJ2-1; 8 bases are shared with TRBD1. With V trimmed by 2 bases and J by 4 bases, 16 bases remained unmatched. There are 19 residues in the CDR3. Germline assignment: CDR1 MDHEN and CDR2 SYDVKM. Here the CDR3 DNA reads TGTGCCAGCAGTTTAGGGAGATGGACAGGGCCAATCTTATACAATGAGCAGTTCTTC. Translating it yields CASSLGRWTGPILYNEQFF.

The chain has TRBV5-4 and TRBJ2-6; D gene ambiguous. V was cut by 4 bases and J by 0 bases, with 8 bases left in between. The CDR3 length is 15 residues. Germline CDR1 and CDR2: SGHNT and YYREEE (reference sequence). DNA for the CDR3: TGTGCCAGCAGCCTCCGTTCCTCTGGGGCCAACGTCCTGACTTTC. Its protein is CASSLRSSGANVLTF.

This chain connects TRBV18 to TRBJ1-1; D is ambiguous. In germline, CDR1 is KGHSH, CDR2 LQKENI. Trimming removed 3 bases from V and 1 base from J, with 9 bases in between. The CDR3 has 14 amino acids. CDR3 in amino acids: CASSPGTENTEAFF. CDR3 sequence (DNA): TGTGCCAGCTCACCGGGAACAGAGAACACTGAAGCTTTCTTT.

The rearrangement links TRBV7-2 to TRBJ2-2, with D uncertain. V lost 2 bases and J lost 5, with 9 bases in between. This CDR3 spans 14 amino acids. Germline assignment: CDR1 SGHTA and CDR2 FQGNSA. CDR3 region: CASSLLRATGELFF. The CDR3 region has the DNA TGTGCCAGCAGCTTACTTAGGGCTACCGGGGAGCTGTTTTTT.

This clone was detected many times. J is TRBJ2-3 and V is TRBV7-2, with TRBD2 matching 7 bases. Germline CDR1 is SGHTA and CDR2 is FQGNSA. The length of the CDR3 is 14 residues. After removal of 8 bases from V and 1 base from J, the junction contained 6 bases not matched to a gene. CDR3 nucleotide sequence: TGTGCCAGCGCAACTAGCGCGGGCACAGATACGCAGTATTTT. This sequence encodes CASATSAGTDTQYF. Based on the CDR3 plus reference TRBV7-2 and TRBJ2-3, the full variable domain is GAGVSQSPSNKVTEKGKDVELRCDPISGHTALYWYRQSLGQGLEFLIYFQGNSAPDKSGLPSDRFSAERTGGSVSTLTIQRTQQEDSAVYLCASATSAGTDTQYFGPGTRLTVL.

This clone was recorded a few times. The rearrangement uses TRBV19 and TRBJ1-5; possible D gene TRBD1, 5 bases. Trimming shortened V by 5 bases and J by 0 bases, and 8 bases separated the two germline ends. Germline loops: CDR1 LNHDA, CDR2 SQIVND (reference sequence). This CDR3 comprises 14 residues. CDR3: CASSQGYSNQPQHF. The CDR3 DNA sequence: TGTGCCAGTAGTCAGGGTTATAGCAATCAGCCCCAGCATTTT. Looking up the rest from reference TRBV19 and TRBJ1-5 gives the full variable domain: DGGITQSPKYLFRKEGQNVTLSCEQNLNHDAMYWYRQDPGQGLRLIYYSQIVNDFQKGDIAEGYSVSREKKESFPLTVTSAQKNPTAFYLCASSQGYSNQPQHFGDGTRLSIL.

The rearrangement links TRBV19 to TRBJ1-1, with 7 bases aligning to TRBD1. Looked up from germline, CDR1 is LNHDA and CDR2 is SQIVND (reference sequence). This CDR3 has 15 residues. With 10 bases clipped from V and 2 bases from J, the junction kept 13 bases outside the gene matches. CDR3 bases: TGTGCCACCTCCCCCAGGGGGGACAGTAACACTGAAGCTTTCTTT. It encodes CATSPRGDSNTEAFF.

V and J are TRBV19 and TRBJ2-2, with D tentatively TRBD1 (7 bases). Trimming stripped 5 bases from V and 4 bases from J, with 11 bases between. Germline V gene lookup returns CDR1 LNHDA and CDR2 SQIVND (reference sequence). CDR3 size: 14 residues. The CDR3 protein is CASSPRDSTGELFF. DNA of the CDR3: TGTGCCAGTAGTCCGCGGGACAGCACCGGGGAGCTGTTTTTT.

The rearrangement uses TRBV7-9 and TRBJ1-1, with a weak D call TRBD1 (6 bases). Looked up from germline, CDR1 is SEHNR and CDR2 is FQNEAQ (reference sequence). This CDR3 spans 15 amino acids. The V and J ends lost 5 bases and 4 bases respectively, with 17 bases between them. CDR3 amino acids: CASSEVQGLATEAFF. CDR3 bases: TGTGCCAGCAGCGAGGTGCAGGGGTTGGCCACTGAAGCTTTCTTT.